Shown below are 26 T cell receptor beta chains from a single sample sequenced in a study of T-cell memory formation after mild COVID-19. TCRdb re-called the 5' RACE reads with MiXCR, one entry per CDR3 protein. The sample shows more than 100,000 distinct CDR3 sequences, around 6.3% of them seen only once. The specimen was PBMCs or a T cell subset sorted from them (not recorded which). The receptor set was obtained from an adult woman who had mild COVID-19 (a few samples of this study predate the infection). Cell type and time point are not known.

The sample holds a few counts of this clonotype. The J gene is TRBJ2-2, the V gene TRBV5-1, with TRBD2 matching 10 bases. There are 18 residues in the CDR3. The germline V gene has CDR1 SGHRS and CDR2 YFSETQ. J was trimmed by 3 bases and V by 4 bases; bases with no gene match: 12. The DNA of the CDR3 is TGCGCCAGCAGCGGGATGGGGGCTAGCGGGAGATACACCGGGGAGCTGTTTTTT. Translated: CASSGMGASGRYTGELFF.

This clonotype was detected a few times. The chain combines TRBV6-2 or TRBV6-3 with TRBJ2-3; 8 positions agree with TRBD2. V trimming: 7 bases; J trimming: 6 bases; junction bases outside the gene matches: 9. The CDR3 length is 14 residues. CDR1 is MNHEY, CDR2 SVGEGT, per germline. DNA for the CDR3: TGTGCCAGCATGAGTCTACTAGCGGCGGATACGCAGTATTTT. Translated: CASMSLLAADTQYF.

This clonotype was seen a few times. The V call is TRBV6-5, the J call TRBJ2-6; D gene ambiguous. Germline V gives CDR1 MNHEY, CDR2 SVGAGI. Trimming cost V 6 bases and J 0 bases, with 12 bases left between them. The length of the CDR3 is 16 residues. DNA of the CDR3: TGTGCCAGCAGCGACATTGACGCCTCTGGGGCCAACGTCCTGACTTTC. Encoded protein: CASSDIDASGANVLTF.

V gene TRBV29-1 combines with J gene TRBJ2-3, with 13 bases fitting TRBD2. V lost 4 bases, J lost 0 bases, and 7 bases stayed unmatched. The germline CDR1 and CDR2 sequences are SQVTM and ANQGSEA. This CDR3 region has 17 residues. The CDR3 coding sequence is TGCAGCGTTGGGACTAGCGGGAGAGGTTATAGCACAGATACGCAGTATTTT. Translating it yields CSVGTSGRGYSTDTQYF.

This clonotype was recorded many times. The gene calls are TRBV6-5 and TRBJ2-7, with TRBD2 identical over 15 bases. Trimming cost V 7 bases and J 9 bases; bases outside gene matches: 13. Germline V gene lookup returns CDR1 MNHEY and CDR2 SVGAGI. This CDR3 has 16 residues. The CDR3 nucleotides read TGTGCCAGCACCACACCGGGACTAGCGGGGGGAGGGCTGCAGTACTTC. The encoded protein is CASTTPGLAGGGLQYF.

This clonotype was observed a handful of times. This chain joins TRBV5-1 and TRBJ2-1, with D possibly matching TRBD1 (6 bases). Germline CDR1 and CDR2: SGHRS and YFSETQ. CDR3 length equals 15 residues. Trimming took 4 bases from V and 4 from J, leaving 15 bases between them. The CDR3 spells CASSLTGLIYNEQFF. CDR3 in DNA: TGCGCCAGCAGCCTGACAGGATTAATATACAATGAGCAGTTCTTC.

The chain links TRBV12-3 or TRBV12-4 to TRBJ1-2; D is unclear. This CDR3 is built from 16 residues. V was pared by 6 bases and J by 0 bases, with 17 bases between. CDR3 residues: CASSPLLGQSNYGYTF. In nucleotides, the CDR3 is TGTGCCAGCAGCCCTCTACTAGGGCAGTCTAACTATGGCTACACCTTC.

A few counts support this clonotype. The rearrangement links TRBV19 to TRBJ1-1, with D possibly matching TRBD1 (6 bases). V was cut by 2 bases and J by 4 bases, with 14 bases left in between. The germline CDR1 and CDR2 sequences are LNHDA and SQIVND (reference sequence). The CDR3 has 15 amino acids. CDR3 in DNA: TGTGCCAGTAGTATAATCGCCAGGGGTAGCACTGAAGCTTTCTTT. As protein: CASSIIARGSTEAFF. Complete variable domain (other parts from reference TRBV19 and TRBJ1-1): DGGITQSPKYLFRKEGQNVTLSCEQNLNHDAMYWYRQDPGQGLRLIYYSQIVNDFQKGDIAEGYSVSREKKESFPLTVTSAQKNPTAFYLCASSIIARGSTEAFFGQGTRLTVV.

V usage is TRBV24-1 and J usage is TRBJ2-5; a weak D match, TRBD1 (6 bases). V was trimmed by 0 bases and J by 5 bases, leaving 9 bases between them. The CDR3 has 14 residues. CDR1 and CDR2 (germline): KGHDR, SFDVKD. The CDR3 sequence is CATSDLSRGETQYF. DNA for the CDR3: TGTGCCACCAGTGATTTGTCCAGGGGTGAGACCCAGTACTTC.

This clonotype was recorded at least ten times. The gene calls are TRBV9 and TRBJ1-4, with D possibly being TRBD1 (5 bases). The germline CDR1 and CDR2 sequences are SGDLS and YYNGEE. CDR3 length: 14 amino acids. The V and J ends lost 0 bases and 8 bases respectively, with 11 bases between them. CDR3 bases: TGTGCCAGCAGCGTAGGACAGTACGGAGAAAAACTGTTTTTT. This encodes CASSVGQYGEKLFF.

As for this clonotype: Because the CDR3 is missing its conserved closing phenylalanine or tryptophan, this is likely a read error. This chain joins TRBV7-2 and TRBJ2-3, with 9 bases identical to TRBD2. The V gene's germline CDR1 is SGHTA and CDR2 FQGNSA. The CDR3 covers 15 residues. V gave up 5 bases and J gave up 5 bases; unmatched junction bases: 8. This CDR3 reads CASSTWGLAGDTQYL. DNA of the CDR3: TGTGCCAGCAGCACCTGGGGACTAGCCGGAGATACGCAGTATCTT.

This clonotype appeared a few times. The genes are TRBV2 and TRBJ2-3; TRBD2 matches at 13 bases. CDR1 and CDR2 (germline): SNHLY, FYNNEI. Unmatched junction bases numbered 3, after V lost 1 base and J lost 8 bases. This CDR3 comprises 15 residues. CDR3 region: CASSEGLAGGGTQYF. In DNA form, the CDR3 reads TGTGCCAGCAGTGAAGGACTAGCGGGAGGTGGTACGCAGTATTTT.

V gene TRBV11-3 combines with J gene TRBJ2-5; the D gene is possibly TRBD1 (5 bases). This CDR3 comprises 17 residues. Trimming took off 4 bases at V and 4 bases at J, with 22 bases between the two ends. CDR1 is SGHNT, CDR2 YENEEA, per germline. The CDR3 region has the DNA TGTGCCAGCAGCTCTAGACAGACTGGTGGCATGTTAGAGACCCAGTACTTC. The encoded protein is CASSSRQTGGMLETQYF.

The rearrangement uses TRBV5-1 and TRBJ1-6, with 7 nucleotides matching TRBD1. The J segment lost 11 bases and the V segment lost 4 bases, leaving 12 bases of the junction unmatched. The CDR3 spans 15 residues. Germline CDR1 and CDR2: SGHRS and YFSETQ. The CDR3 coding sequence is TGCGCCAGCAGCCCAGCACCTTCGACAGGGCCACCCCTCCACTTT. This sequence encodes CASSPAPSTGPPLHF.

This clonotype turned up a few times. The rearrangement uses TRBV2 and TRBJ2-5, with 8 bases identical to TRBD2. V lost 6 bases and J lost 4; bases outside the gene matches: 16. The CDR3 length is 17 residues. CDR1 is SNHLY, CDR2 FYNNEI, per germline. This CDR3 reads CASRRLLGTRFLETQYF. The CDR3, as DNA: TGTGCCAGCAGACGCCTGCTGGGGACTAGATTTTTAGAGACCCAGTACTTC.

V usage is TRBV2 and J usage is TRBJ1-2, with unresolved D. The CDR3 loop spans 13 amino acids. Germline loops: CDR1 SNHLY, CDR2 FYNNEI. V lost 7 bases, J lost 8 bases, and 17 bases lay in between. CDR3 sequence: CASTKVDTAGYTF. The CDR3 region has the DNA TGTGCCAGCACCAAGGTCGACACAGCGGGCTACACCTTC.

This clonotype has a count of ten or more. V gene TRBV5-5 combines with J gene TRBJ2-1, with 14 bases fitting TRBD2. Trimming at V came to 3 bases and at J to 10 bases, leaving 6 bases not matched to a gene. The CDR3 has 15 amino acids. Per the germline V gene, CDR1 is SGHKS and CDR2 is YYEKEE (reference sequence). Written as DNA, the CDR3 is TGTGCCAGCAGCTCGACCGGGACTAGCGGGAGAGAGCAGTTCTTC. Translated, it gives CASSSTGTSGREQFF. The full variable domain, with the rest looked up from reference TRBV5-5 and TRBJ2-1, is DAGVTQSPTHLIKTRGQQVTLRCSPISGHKSVSWYQQVLGQGPQFIFQYYEKEERGRGNFPDRFSARQFPNYSSELNVNALLLGDSALYLCASSSTGTSGREQFFGPGTRLTVL.

The chain carries TRBV12-3 or TRBV12-4 and TRBJ2-4; D possibly matches TRBD1 or TRBD2 (5 bases each). V shed 8 bases and J shed 0 bases, with 11 bases lying between them. The CDR3 length is 14 residues. CDR3 sequence reads: CASSSGTAKNIQYF. CDR3 in DNA: TGTGCCAGCTCCTCCGGGACAGCCAAAAACATTCAGTACTTC.

The sample holds a few counts of this clonotype. As DNA, the CDR3 is TGCAGTGCTACCAAGACAGGGAGACTTTACGAGCAGTACTTC. Its protein product is CSATKTGRLYEQYF. The J gene is TRBJ2-7, the V gene TRBV20-1; 7 bases align to TRBD1. With V trimmed by 4 bases and J by 4 bases, 10 bases remained unmatched. The germline gives CDR1 DFQATT, CDR2 SNEGSKA (reference sequence). This CDR3 is built from 14 residues.

This clonotype came up many times. The chain couples TRBV20-1 to TRBJ2-1; TRBD1 aligns across 8 bases. V gave up 7 bases and J gave up 6 bases; unmatched junction bases: 8. The length of the CDR3 is 13 residues. Germline lookup yields CDR1 DFQATT and CDR2 SNEGSKA (reference sequence). CDR3 sequence reads: CSVLRQGFNEQFF. CDR3 DNA: TGCAGTGTGCTTCGACAGGGGTTCAATGAGCAGTTCTTC.

The chain recombines TRBV25-1 with TRBJ2-1; maybe TRBD2 (6 bases). V was shortened by 7 bases and J by 8 bases, with 15 bases between the two germline ends. Germline V gives CDR1 MGHDK, CDR2 SYGVNS. This CDR3 region has 13 residues. CDR3 nucleotide sequence: TGTGCCAGCACCGGAGGGCCAAGCTATGAGCAGTTCTTC. Translating it yields CASTGGPSYEQFF.

This clonotype was picked up a small number of times. The chain employs TRBV5-1 and TRBJ2-7, with 8 bases lining up with TRBD1. Trimming at V came to 4 bases and at J to 0 bases, leaving 3 bases not matched to a gene. Per germline, CDR1 SGHRS and CDR2 YFSETQ. The CDR3 spans 14 residues. As DNA, the CDR3 is TGCGCCAGCAGCGCGACAGGGGTCTCCTACGAGCAGTACTTC. It is translated as CASSATGVSYEQYF. Together with reference TRBV5-1 and TRBJ2-7, the CDR3 gives the full variable domain: KAGVTQTPRYLIKTRGQQVTLSCSPISGHRSVSWYQQTPGQGLQFLFEYFSETQRNKGNFPGRFSGRQFSNSRSEMNVSTLELGDSALYLCASSATGVSYEQYFGPGTRLTVT.

At least ten counts were recorded for this clonotype. This chain joins TRBV18 and TRBJ2-3; 10 bases map to TRBD2. The CDR3 spans 16 residues. Germline V gene data show CDR1 as KGHSH and CDR2 as LQKENI. J lost 4 bases, V lost 2 bases, and 6 bases had no gene match. CDR3 region: CASSPSTSGTADTQYF. In nucleotides, the CDR3 is TGTGCCAGCTCACCAAGCACTAGCGGGACGGCAGATACGCAGTATTTT.

This clonotype has ten or more counts. The chain joins TRBV7-2 to TRBJ1-5, with 9 bases identical to TRBD1. CDR1 is SGHTA, CDR2 FQGNSA, per germline. The CDR3 sequence is 13 residues long. The ends lost 5 bases at V and 7 bases at J; junction bases unmatched: 3. DNA for the CDR3: TGTGCCAGCAGCACCGGACAGGGGCAGCCCCAGCATTTT. Amino acid sequence: CASSTGQGQPQHF.

The table lists this clonotype with many counts. The chain recombines TRBV7-8 with TRBJ1-2; 11 bases fit TRBD1. V lost 2 bases, J lost 6 bases, and 5 bases stayed unmatched. CDR1 is SGHVS, CDR2 FQNEAQ, per germline. The length of the CDR3 is 15 residues. The CDR3 loop is CASSLTGQGADGYTF. The CDR3 DNA follows: TGTGCCAGCAGCTTAACCGGACAGGGGGCTGATGGCTACACCTTC.

This sequence joins TRBV25-1 and TRBJ2-3, with TRBD2 identical over 11 bases. V shed 4 bases and J 6 bases; nucleotides not matched to a gene: 12. This CDR3 has 17 residues. Germline-derived CDR1 and CDR2 are MGHDK and SYGVNS. The CDR3 sequence: CASSGPTSGSEDDTQYF. CDR3 bases: TGTGCCAGCAGTGGACCAACTAGCGGGAGTGAGGATGATACGCAGTATTTT.